This TCR beta chain was observed in a study of cytomegalovirus exposure and HLA in healthy donors. Study at large: The 100 to 150 validation repertoires and the roughly 670 first-cohort repertoires shared a platform, a later analysis reported. Overall study findings and caveats: It was reported that the classifier diagnosed cytomegalovirus status with high specificity and sensitivity in both the original and validation cohorts. Most TCR sequences were seen very rarely across donors, but some public TCRs occurred in many.

This CDR3 spans 15 amino acids. The V and J ends lost 5 bases and 2 bases respectively, with 13 bases between them. Looked up from germline, CDR1 is SNHLY and CDR2 is FYNNEI. To note about this clone: Its target is not known.

The assay was immunoSEQ multiplex PCR, and TCRdb's table has in-frame clones only and misses some. Here the sample spans under 200,000 clones, 80% to 90% being singletons. The sample taken for sequencing was PBMCs. This TCR was recovered from a woman between 18 and 30 years old in good health and CMV-seronegative. This rearrangement joins TRBV2 to TRBJ1-5, with D tentatively TRBD1 (5 bases). The CDR3 spells CASSLSGQGNQPQHF. CDR3 nucleotide sequence: TGTGCCAGCAGTCTTTCAGGGCAGGGCAATCAGCCCCAGCATTTT.